The T cell receptor (beta chain) under discussion was sequenced for a study of neurological immune-mediated disorders. The sample's time point: longitudinal time-point 1 (baseline). Germline loops: CDR1 DFQATT, CDR2 SNEGSKA (reference sequence). The germline V and J ends were trimmed by 6 bases and 7 bases, with 10 bases remaining between them. The CDR3 is made up of 12 amino acids. This clonotype was found many times. TCRdb processed the 5' RACE reads anew with MiXCR; each CDR3 protein has one entry. The sample holds about 57,000 distinct CDR3 sequences, about 10% seen once. This chain uses TRBV20-1 with TRBJ1-6; no clear D. The sequenced material came from PBMCs. The clonotype comes from a male donor with HTLV-1-associated myelopathy (HAM/TSP). In nucleotides, the CDR3 is TGCAGTGCCCTTGGAAACAATTCACCCCTCCACTTT. Its translation: CSALGNNSPLHF.